This T cell receptor (beta chain) was captured in a study of shared clonotypes between healthy human individuals (dated by TCRdb to 2020 to 2022). Regarding the study in general: The cohort included a few men and a couple of women between 18 and 49 years of age. Per donor, three plates each were used for CD4 naive and CD4 memory, two for CD8 naive, and one for CD8 memory. Blood TCR repertoires of about 5 healthy adults were deeply sequenced to estimate repertoire size and the extent of clonotype sharing between individuals. Libraries were prepared and TCR repertoires were sequenced by different laboratories using diverse techniques, in order to increase sequencing depth and limit assay-specific biases. Between about 0.8 and 9.5 billion PBMCs per donor were obtained by leukapheresis.

TCR CDR3 regions were amplified from genomic DNA by multiplex PCR using the deep immunoSEQ assay. For each cell subset, the extracted genomic DNA was distributed evenly across all wells of several immunoSEQ 96-well plates, and each plate served as one replicate. Each replicate PCR for sorted subsets received about 220 ng genomic DNA, equal to 28,000 or so T cell genomes. Purified libraries were measured with a Qubit 3.0 fluorometer, size-checked on a Bioanalyzer 2100, and measured again with the KAPA Library Quantification kit. Every immunoSEQ 96-well plate was sequenced on a dedicated single-read 150-cycle Illumina NextSeq 550 flow cell. In the paper's pipeline: Because only junctional sequences without quality scores were contained in the immunoSEQ output, filtering matching that applied to full-length reads could not be performed. To assign V/J genes and CDR3, sequences were annotated using PyIR, a Python wrapper for IgBLAST v1.9, with IMGT germline references. Reads with weak V/J assignments (E-value above 1e-6), missing CDR3, stop codons, out-of-frame junctions, or ambiguous translated residues were removed. A V3J clonotype was defined by an identical inferred V gene, J gene, and CDR3 amino acid sequence. Percentage overlap between repertoires was calculated by dividing the number of shared unique clonotypes by the size of the smaller repertoire. RTK rarefaction, the Chao1 estimator, and Recon v2.1 estimates of unobserved clonotypes were used to assess repertoire richness. Generation probabilities for all TCRbeta clonotypes obtained by the gDNA method from a few donors were computed using OLGA. Imported from immuneACCESS, the table was reduced by TCRdb to in-frame sequences with V and J called. These copies leave out some clones; in studies compared against another copy, an unresolved V gene accounts for under half, and the cause of the remainder is not known. V and J calls and clone size are copied from that table; D and trimming were computed from the DNA. The table for this sample lists approximately 240,000 clones; 60% to 80% of them were counted only once. The ten largest clones take up more than 9.5% of the sample.

Overall study results and their limits: Sampling was limited to blood, and TCR repertoires in tissue likely differ from TCR repertoires in blood. Higher generation probabilities were observed for clonotypes shared by all four sorted-subset donors than for non-shared clonotypes. Even with the large sequencing depth, rarefaction of the sorted-subset datasets indicated that sequencing was incomplete. The small number of donors limited the genetic and exposure-history diversity represented. Pairwise subsampling indicated that sequencing depth was expected to affect the degree of clonotype sharing among donors. Sharing across several donors was observed for 5% to 6.5% of naive CD4, about 4% of naive CD8, 2% to 2.5% of memory CD4, and around 0.42% of memory CD8 clonotypes. Larger estimated clonotype richness was generally found for naive subsets than for memory subsets.

CDR1 and CDR2 (SGHNT, YYREEE) derive from the germline V gene (reference sequence). V and J lose 4 bases and 5 bases, and a span of 16 bases separates them. Inclusive of the bounding cysteine and phenylalanine, the CDR3 is 14 residues long. Only CDR3 DNA is held: 42 bases, read in frame from base 1. Donors were healthy HIV-negative adults with no recently reported acute infections or vaccinations. Every donor was a Caucasian adult living in Nashville, Tennessee, USA. Magnetic negative selection was used to enrich CD4+ T cells, after which naive cells were positively selected on CD45RA and the negative fraction became the memory subset. Blood was collected by leukapheresis, and PBMCs were isolated by Ficoll-Histopaque density gradient centrifugation and then cryopreserved in liquid nitrogen vapor phase. Analytical flow cytometry was used to check the purity and quantity of each magnetically sorted T cell population. Each sorted fraction had its genomic DNA isolated and then quantified by UV absorbance on a Nanodrop 2000c.

A remark on this clone: No antigen is known for it. No per-base quality is available; no much larger clone lies one base away.

Sequencing was performed on memory CD4+ T cells sorted from blood. Taken with the paper, the label for cell subset or site translates to: CD45RA-negative fraction. The rearranged segments are TRBV5-4 and TRBJ2-7; the D region possibly corresponds to TRBD2 (6 bases align). The receptor was isolated from a man aged 30-40 years in good health. The CDR3: CASSATAGGNEQYF. The base sequence is TGTGCCAGCAGCGCGACAGCTGGGGGGAACGAGCAGTACTTC.